The 13 T cell receptor beta chains listed next were all sequenced from one sample in a study of OX40 agonist ivuxolimab in advanced cancers. Libraries were prepared by immunoSEQ multiplex PCR; TCRdb keeps only in-frame clonotypes and omits some of them. This sample has around 19,000 clones; roughly nine tenths occur once, and the top ten carry approximately 24%. This sample comprised CD4+ or CD8+ T cells sorted from blood, obtained in a trial of the OX40 agonist ivuxolimab. The source is an adult with an advanced solid tumor such as melanoma, head and neck, liver or kidney cancer.

This chain links TRBV21-1 with TRBJ2-3. TRBV21-1 corresponds to a pseudogene. The CDR3 totals 14 residues. CDR3 DNA sequence: TGTGCCAGCAGCTCGACTGGGGGGCCGAGTACGCAGTATTTT. Its protein product is CASSSTGGPSTQYF.

The chain couples TRBV28 to TRBJ2-7; D might be TRBD1 (6 bases). There are 15 residues in the CDR3. V shed 5 bases and J shed 0 bases, with 14 bases lying between them. CDR1 is MDHEN, CDR2 SYDVKM, per germline. The CDR3 DNA sequence: TGTGCCAGCAGTCCGGGGACACCGACCTCCTACGAGCAGTACTTC. Amino acid sequence: CASSPGTPTSYEQYF.

This sequence joins TRBV7-2 and TRBJ2-7; D gene unclear. This CDR3 comprises 14 residues. Germline CDR1 SGHTA, CDR2 FQGNSA. V was cut by 3 bases and J by 2 bases, with 11 bases left in between. The CDR3 nucleotides are TGTGCCAGCAGCTTTACCATGGATGCCTACGAGCAGTACTTC. Protein sequence: CASSFTMDAYEQYF.

The genes are TRBV7-9 and TRBJ2-2; 8 bases are a match to TRBD2. CDR3 size: 16 residues. With V trimmed by 5 bases and J by 4 bases, 9 bases remained unmatched. The germline V gene encodes CDR1 SEHNR and CDR2 FQNEAQ (reference sequence). In DNA, the CDR3 is TGTGCCAGCAGCCCCCGGGGGGGGCCGAGCACCGGGGAGCTGTTTTTT. Translating it yields CASSPRGGPSTGELFF.

This chain links TRBV27 with TRBJ1-2; maybe TRBD1 (6 bases). Germline assignment: CDR1 MNHEY and CDR2 SMNVEV (reference sequence). The CDR3 loop spans 14 amino acids. V was pared by 0 bases and J by 8 bases, with 13 bases between. The CDR3 region is CASSLSPGVNGYTF. CDR3 nucleotides: TGTGCCAGCAGTTTATCCCCAGGGGTAAACGGCTACACCTTC.

DNA of the CDR3: TGCAGCGTAGGGACAGGCGATAACTATGGCTACACCTTC. It translates to CSVGTGDNYGYTF. The chain joins TRBV29-1 to TRBJ1-2; 8 bases map to TRBD1. The CDR3 length is 13 residues. Germline V gene data show CDR1 as SQVTM and CDR2 as ANQGSEA. With 6 bases clipped from V and 1 base from J, the junction kept 4 bases outside the gene matches. Filled out from reference TRBV29-1 and TRBJ1-2, the complete variable domain reads SAVISQKPSRDICQRGTSLTIQCQVDSQVTMMFWYRQQPGQSLTLIATANQGSEATYESGFVIDKFPISRPNLTFSTLTVSNMSPEDSSIYLCSVGTGDNYGYTFGSGTRLTVV.

V gene TRBV5-1 combines with J gene TRBJ1-1; TRBD1 aligns across 8 bases. This CDR3 spans 13 amino acids. Germline loops: CDR1 SGHRS, CDR2 YFSETQ. The J segment lost 4 bases and the V segment lost 7 bases, leaving 6 bases of the junction unmatched. CDR3 amino acids: CASATTGVTEAFF. DNA of the CDR3: TGCGCCAGCGCAACGACAGGGGTCACTGAAGCTTTCTTT.

The chain recombines TRBV7-9 with TRBJ2-2; TRBD2 is a possible D gene (5 bases). With 4 bases removed from V and 4 bases from J, the gap between germline ends came to 13 bases. Germline V gene sequence: CDR1 SEHNR, CDR2 FQNEAQ (reference sequence). This CDR3 is built from 15 residues. CDR3 sequence reads: CASSWGDRATGELFF. CDR3 DNA sequence: TGTGCCAGCAGCTGGGGAGATCGGGCCACCGGGGAGCTGTTTTTT.

The chain recombines TRBV20-1 with TRBJ2-7; D is uncertain. Trimming left V 1 base short and J 1 base short, with 2 bases between. The CDR3 extends over 11 amino acids. The germline V gene encodes CDR1 DFQATT and CDR2 SNEGSKA (reference sequence). CDR3 sequence: CSARVSYEQYF. CDR3 in DNA: TGCAGTGCTAGAGTTTCCTACGAGCAGTACTTC.

The V and J genes are TRBV9 and TRBJ1-1; D unclear. V lost 4 bases and J lost 1, with 8 bases in between. The CDR3 sequence is 13 residues long. Germline V gene lookup returns CDR1 SGDLS and CDR2 YYNGEE. In DNA, the CDR3 is TGTGCCAGCAGCCCGGGTCAGAACACTGAAGCTTTCTTT. This sequence encodes CASSPGQNTEAFF.

The V gene is TRBV4-1, the J gene TRBJ2-7, with TRBD1 identical over 7 bases. CDR1 is MGHRA, CDR2 YSYEKL, per germline. The CDR3 spans 15 residues. V shed 1 base and J 2 bases; nucleotides not matched to a gene: 5. The CDR3 reads CASSQGDSPPYEQYF. The CDR3 coding sequence is TGCGCCAGCAGCCAAGGGGACAGTCCCCCCTACGAGCAGTACTTC.

This chain connects TRBV19 to TRBJ2-7; possibly TRBD1 or TRBD2 for D (5 bases each). Germline values: CDR1 LNHDA, CDR2 SQIVND (reference sequence). Trimming shortened V by 1 base and J by 1 base, and 17 bases separated the two germline ends. The CDR3 is 17 residues long. As DNA, the CDR3 is TGTGCCAGTAGTATAGCGGTTTCTGGGGACGGGTCCTACGAGCAGTACTTC. Residues: CASSIAVSGDGSYEQYF.

The chain is built from TRBV5-8 and TRBJ1-2; D not certain. The CDR3 extends over 14 amino acids. Trimming took off 5 bases at V and 4 bases at J, with 15 bases between the two ends. Germline CDR1 is SGHTS and CDR2 is YDEGEE. The CDR3 sequence is CASSSSVKVYGYTF. CDR3 nucleotide sequence: TGTGCCAGCAGTTCGTCCGTCAAGGTCTATGGCTACACCTTC.